This is a list of T cell receptor beta chains from one sample in a study of memory CD4+ T cells and cytomegalovirus serostatus. Sequenced by immunoSEQ multiplex PCR; TCRdb stores in-frame clones only, minus some. The table includes about 41,000 clones, approximately 80% detected once. The source material was memory CD4+ T cells from blood. The origin of the receptors is an adult in good health and CMV-seronegative. Each CDR3 is given with its conserved first and last residue. D genes are given only for firm matches. The size of a clone is reported for some rows only, either as once, few or many, or as a class for expanded clones.

d_call,clone_size,j_call,v_call,cdr3_nt,cdr3_aa
TRBD1,.,TRBJ2-2,TRBV5-6,TGTGCCAGCAGCTTGCCGACAGGGGCCGGGGAGCTGTTTTTT,CASSLPTGAGELFF
TRBD1,.,TRBJ1-5,TRBV6-1,TGTGCCAGCAGTGGTGAACAGGGGATGAGGAATCAGCCCCAGCATTTT,CASSGEQGMRNQPQHF
TRBD1,.,TRBJ1-1,TRBV28,TGTGCCAGCAGGCTGGGACAGGCTAACACTGAAGCTTTCTTT,CASRLGQANTEAFF
TRBD1,.,TRBJ1-4,TRBV7-9,TGTGCCAGCAGCTGGACAGGGATTGTTGGAACTAATGAAAAACTGTTTTTT,CASSWTGIVGTNEKLFF
.,.,TRBJ2-2,TRBV7-9,TGTGCCAGCAGCCTGAACACCGGGGAGCTGTTTTTT,CASSLNTGELFF
.,.,TRBJ2-7,TRBV28,TGTGCCAGCAAAAAGAACTACGAGCAGTACTTC,CASKKNYEQYF
TRBD1,.,TRBJ2-2,TRBV19,TGTGCCAGTAAAGATAGGCCGGGACAGGGTTATGGCGGGGAGCTGTTTTTT,CASKDRPGQGYGGELFF
TRBD1,.,TRBJ1-1,TRBV10-3,TGTGCCATCTCAGGGGGGGCAGGGGGAAGTATGAACACTGAAGCTTTCTTT,CAISGGAGGSMNTEAFF
.,.,TRBJ2-5,TRBV6-6,TGTGCCAGCAGTCCGTCGACACCAGAGACCCAGTACTTC,CASSPSTPETQYF
TRBD2,few,TRBJ2-1,TRBV15,TGTGCCACCAGCCGGGACTACAACAATGAGCAGTTCTTC,CATSRDYNNEQFF
.,medium-sized,TRBJ1-3,TRBV6-1,TGTGCCAGCAGTGAATCTAGTAGACACTCTGGAAACACCATATATTTT,CASSESSRHSGNTIYF
.,once,TRBJ2-7,TRBV6-1,TGTCGTCCCGACCAGGCCTCCCACGAGCAGTACTTC,CRPDQASHEQYF
.,few,TRBJ2-2,TRBV21-1,TGTGCCAGCAGCAAAGCGCGGGGGGGGCCACCGAACACCGGGGAGCTGTTTTTT,CASSKARGGPPNTGELFF
.,few,TRBJ1-2,TRBV7-9,TGTGCCAGCAGCACCATGATGCAGGGCCCTGTCCGCTACACCTTC,CASSTMMQGPVRYTF
.,.,TRBJ2-2,TRBV11-2,TGTGCCAGCAGCCCCCTTATGGGGGGCACCGGGGAGCTGTTTTTT,CASSPLMGGTGELFF
TRBD2,.,TRBJ2-1,TRBV5-4,TGTGCCAGCAGCTCAGTGGGGCGGGAGGGTGGCTATGAGCAGTTCTTC,CASSSVGREGGYEQFF
.,.,TRBJ2-6,TRBV28,TGTGCCAGCAGTGGGGGGGCAGAGATCTCTGGGGCCAACGTCCTGACTTTC,CASSGGAEISGANVLTF
.,few,TRBJ2-7,TRBV11-2,TGTGCCAGCAGCGTGGGCCCAGAGCAGTACTTC,CASSVGPEQYF
.,.,TRBJ1-2,TRBV4-3,TGCGCCAGCAGCCAGCTGATGTTCTATGGCTACACCTTC,CASSQLMFYGYTF
.,.,TRBJ1-1,TRBV5-1,TGCGCCAGCAGCCCCGGGTTAGGTGGTGAAGCTTTCTTT,CASSPGLGGEAFF
.,.,TRBJ1-5,TRBV6-1,TGTGCCAGCAGTGAAGGTACAGGGAGGCGGCAGCCCCAGCATTTT,CASSEGTGRRQPQHF
.,.,TRBJ1-2,TRBV5-1,TGCGCCAGCAGCCCCGACAGGTACTATGGCTACACCTTC,CASSPDRYYGYTF
.,.,TRBJ2-1,TRBV4-1,TGCGCCAGCAGCCCCGGGAGAGCCCGTAGTAGTGAGCAGTTCTTC,CASSPGRARSSEQFF
TRBD1,.,TRBJ1-2,TRBV28,TGTGCCAGCAGACACGACAGGGGGCAGTTCAACTATGGCTACACCTTC,CASRHDRGQFNYGYTF
.,once,TRBJ2-5,TRBV29-1,TGCAGCGCTCGCCCACAAGAGACCCAGTACTTC,CSARPQETQYF
TRBD2,.,TRBJ2-1,TRBV7-9,TGTGCCAGCAGCTGGGCTAGCGGGAGGAGCGATGAGCAGTTCTTC,CASSWASGRSDEQFF
.,.,TRBJ2-1,TRBV12-2,TGTGCAAGTCGCTTAGCCACGACTCTAAGCTCCTACAATGAGCAGTTCTTC,CASRLATTLSSYNEQFF
TRBD2,.,TRBJ2-3,TRBV7-2,TGTGCCAGCAGCCCGACTAGCGGGAGTACTACAGATACGCAGTATTTT,CASSPTSGSTTDTQYF
TRBD2,medium-sized,TRBJ2-2,TRBV19,TGTGCCAGTAGGACTAGCGGAGACACCGGGGAGCTGTTTTTT,CASRTSGDTGELFF
.,.,TRBJ2-7,TRBV18,TGTGCCAGCTCACCACGAGGGGAGTTGTACGAGCAGTACTTC,CASSPRGELYEQYF
.,.,TRBJ1-5,TRBV15,TGTGCCACCAGGGGGGATAGCAATCAGCCCCAGCATTTT,CATRGDSNQPQHF
TRBD2,once,TRBJ2-3,TRBV6-5,TGTGCCAGCAGTTACTCGACTAGCGGGATTACAGATACGCAGTATTTT,CASSYSTSGITDTQYF
TRBD2,.,TRBJ2-1,TRBV7-2,TGTGCCAGCAGCTTAGGACTAGCGTGGCCTAGGCCTGAGCAGTTCTTC,CASSLGLAWPRPEQFF
.,.,TRBJ2-5,TRBV7-2,TGTGCCAGCAGCTCTGCCCCCACCCAGTACTTC,CASSSAPTQYF
TRBD2,.,TRBJ2-5,TRBV7-8,TGTGCCAGCAGCTTAGGCCTAGCGGGAGTCCAAGAGACCCAGTACTTC,CASSLGLAGVQETQYF
.,once,TRBJ2-2,TRBV11-1,TGTGCCAGCAGGCCCCCGGGACTCGCAGGGGGGGGGCTGTTTTTT,CASRPPGLAGGGLFF
.,few,TRBJ2-1,TRBV29-1,TGCAGCGTGGCCGCGGGCACAGTATACAATGAGCAGTTCTTC,CSVAAGTVYNEQFF
.,.,TRBJ1-2,TRBV7-9,TGTGCCAGCAGCCCGGGCCAGACGTTCCATGGCTACACCTTC,CASSPGQTFHGYTF
.,.,TRBJ2-5,TRBV5-4,TGTGCCAGCAGCTTGTATCTCGGTGGGGCCGGTGTTGAGACCCAGTACTTC,CASSLYLGGAGVETQYF
TRBD2,.,TRBJ2-7,TRBV7-2,TGTGCCAGCAGCCCGGGACCCAGTCTCCCGGGGGGGCAGTACTTC,CASSPGPSLPGGQYF
.,.,TRBJ1-1,TRBV19,TGTGCCAGTAGTATTGGGCGGTACACTGAAGCTTTCTTT,CASSIGRYTEAFF
.,.,TRBJ1-1,TRBV7-7,TGTGCCAGCAGCTTAAAACAGGGTACTGAAGCTTTCTTT,CASSLKQGTEAFF
.,.,TRBJ1-1,TRBV5-1,TGCGCCAGCAGCTTGAACGGGGATCTCACTGAAGCTTTCTTT,CASSLNGDLTEAFF